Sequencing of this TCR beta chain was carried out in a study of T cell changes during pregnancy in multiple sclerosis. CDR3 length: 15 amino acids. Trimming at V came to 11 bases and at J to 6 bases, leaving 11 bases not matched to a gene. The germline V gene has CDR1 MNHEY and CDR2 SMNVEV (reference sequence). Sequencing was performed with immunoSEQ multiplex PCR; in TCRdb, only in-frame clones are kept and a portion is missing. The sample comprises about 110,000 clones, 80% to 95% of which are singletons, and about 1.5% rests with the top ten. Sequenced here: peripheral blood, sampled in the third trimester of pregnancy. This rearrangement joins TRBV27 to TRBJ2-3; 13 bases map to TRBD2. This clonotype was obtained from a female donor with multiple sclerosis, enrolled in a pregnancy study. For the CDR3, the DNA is TGTGCCTGCTCAACTAGCGGGAGGGCTGGGGATACGCAGTATTTT. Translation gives CACSTSGRAGDTQYF.